The 14 T cell receptor beta chains reported below all come from one sample, sequenced in a study of blood T cell repertoires in COVID-19. TCRdb's copy holds only in-frame clones and misses some; the assay was immunoSEQ multiplex PCR. The table lists about 3,800 clones, roughly nine tenths of them singletons. Input material: peripheral blood. All receptors derive from a man between 50 and 59 years old with active COVID-19.

This clone occurred once. The gene calls are TRBV18 and TRBJ1-4, with no clear D. The CDR3 loop spans 13 amino acids. The V gene's germline CDR1 is KGHSH and CDR2 LQKENI. Between the trimmed V and J ends, which lost 6 bases and 7 bases, there was a span of 12 bases. In DNA, the CDR3 is TGTGCCAGCTCGCCCCAGCCGGGTGAAAAACTGTTTTTT. It translates to CASSPQPGEKLFF.

The rearrangement uses TRBV28 and TRBJ2-7; no clear D gene. This CDR3 is 15 amino acids long. Per germline, CDR1 MDHEN and CDR2 SYDVKM. Trimming took off 6 bases at V and 3 bases at J, with 18 bases between the two ends. CDR3 sequence reads: CASRIIKNAHYEQYF. In DNA, the CDR3 is TGTGCCAGCAGGATCATTAAGAATGCGCACTACGAGCAGTACTTC.

This chain joins TRBV13 and TRBJ2-2, with 12 bases matching TRBD2. The germline CDR1 and CDR2 sequences are PRHDT and FYEKMQ (reference sequence). Germline trimming cut 0 bases from V and 4 bases from J; bases unmatched to any gene: 0. There are 16 residues in the CDR3. In DNA, the CDR3 is TGTGCCAGCAGCTTAGGACTAGCGGGAGGCACCGGGGAGCTGTTTTTT. Translated: CASSLGLAGGTGELFF.

The V gene is TRBV6-1, the J gene TRBJ2-7; the D gene is possibly TRBD2 (5 bases). The CDR3 covers 14 residues. Trimming removed 3 bases from V and 4 bases from J, with 13 bases in between. Germline V gene sequence: CDR1 MNHNS, CDR2 SASEGT. As DNA, the CDR3 is TGTGCCAGCAGTGACCGGGATTCAATATACGAGCAGTACTTC. This translates into CASSDRDSIYEQYF.

J is TRBJ2-3 and V is TRBV6-4; 7 bases match TRBD2. Germline CDR1 is MRHNA and CDR2 is SNTAGT. With 0 bases clipped from V and 3 bases from J, the junction kept 0 bases outside the gene matches. This CDR3 is built from 14 residues. CDR3 bases: TGTGCCAGCAGTGACTCGCGGGAGACAGATACGCAGTATTTT. Residues: CASSDSRETDTQYF.

The rearrangement uses TRBV11-2 and TRBJ2-5; 7 nucleotides match TRBD2. This CDR3 has 14 residues. J lost 5 bases, V lost 6 bases, and 9 bases had no gene match. Germline values: CDR1 SGHAT, CDR2 FQNNGV. In DNA form, the CDR3 reads TGTGCCAGCAGGGGACTACCTTTAGGGGAGACCCAGTACTTC. This gives the protein CASRGLPLGETQYF.

The genes are TRBV4-2 and TRBJ2-5, with 9 bases aligning to TRBD1. The germline CDR1 and CDR2 sequences are LGHNA and YNFKEQ. This CDR3 is built from 15 residues. After removal of 1 base from V and 6 bases from J, the junction contained 6 bases not matched to a gene. In DNA form, the CDR3 reads TGTGCCAGCAGCCAAGTCTCACAGGGGGCGAAGACCCAGTACTTC. Its translation is CASSQVSQGAKTQYF.

The V and J genes are TRBV4-2 and TRBJ1-6, with unresolved D. The V end was cut by 0 bases, the J end by 14 bases, with 14 bases between. This CDR3 is built from 14 residues. The germline CDR1 and CDR2 sequences are LGHNA and YNFKEQ. For the CDR3, the DNA is TGTGCCAGCAGCCAAGATGGGGAGGGTTTGTCCCTCCACTTT. As protein: CASSQDGEGLSLHF.

This chain links TRBV6-4 with TRBJ2-3; the match to TRBD2 covers 11 bases. The CDR3 consists of 16 residues. Germline-derived CDR1 and CDR2 are MRHNA and SNTAGT. With 0 bases clipped from V and 2 bases from J, the junction kept 1 base outside the gene matches. CDR3: CASSDSSGRATDTQYF. Written as DNA, the CDR3 is TGTGCCAGCAGTGACTCTAGCGGGAGGGCCACAGATACGCAGTATTTT.

This clone was seen a single time. The V call is TRBV28, the J call TRBJ1-3; D unclear. The CDR3 is made up of 19 amino acids. V lost 3 bases, J lost 0 bases, and 21 bases lay in between. Germline loops: CDR1 MDHEN, CDR2 SYDVKM. The CDR3 nucleotides read TGTGCCAGCAGTTTCTATGGCGCGGGGAGTGGGGTCTCTGGAAACACCATATATTTT. It is translated as CASSFYGAGSGVSGNTIYF.

The V gene is TRBV3-1 (or the pseudogene TRBV3-2), the J gene TRBJ2-5; 9 nucleotides line up with TRBD1. The CDR3 runs to 17 residues. V dropped 4 bases and J dropped 6; count of bases not matched to a gene: 15. CDR1 and CDR2 from the germline V gene are LGHDT and YNNKEL (reference sequence). DNA for the CDR3: TGTGCCAGCAGCCTCCCGGGACAGGGATTCAGGTCCCAGACCCAGTACTTC. This sequence encodes CASSLPGQGFRSQTQYF.

This rearrangement joins TRBV15 to TRBJ1-1, with a weak D call TRBD1 (6 bases). The CDR3 sequence is 14 residues long. Trimming pared 5 bases from V and 1 base from J, leaving 11 bases between. Germline V gene sequence: CDR1 LNHNV, CDR2 YYDKDF (reference sequence). CDR3 region: CATSGQKTNTEAFF. CDR3 nucleotide sequence: TGTGCCACCAGCGGACAGAAAACGAACACTGAAGCTTTCTTT.

This rearrangement joins TRBV20-1 to TRBJ2-7, with 7 positions matching TRBD2. This CDR3 is 16 amino acids long. Trimming took 3 bases from V and 1 from J; bases not matched to a gene: 12. Germline V gene sequence: CDR1 DFQATT, CDR2 SNEGSKA (reference sequence). As DNA, the CDR3 is TGCAGTGCTAGTGCCGCGGGGGAATACCGGTCCTACGAGCAGTACTTC. It specifies CSASAAGEYRSYEQYF.

The chain joins TRBV4-1 to TRBJ2-5; no firm D call. The germline V and J ends were trimmed by 1 base and 3 bases, with 9 bases remaining between them. In germline, CDR1 is MGHRA, CDR2 YSYEKL. There are 14 residues in the CDR3. CDR3 DNA: TGCGCCAGCAGCCAAGTTGCAGGTGAAGAGACCCAGTACTTC. As protein: CASSQVAGEETQYF.